These T cell receptor beta chains were read from a single sample in a study of graft-versus-host responses after intestinal transplantation. Repertoires were generated with immunoSEQ multiplex PCR, while TCRdb's copy carries only in-frame clones and drops some. The sample holds roughly 97,000 clones, about 88% seen once. Their antigens remain unidentified. The material was unstimulated CD4+ T cells sorted from spleen or lymph node cells, obtained before intestinal transplant. The receptor source for this set is a human donor who received an intestinal transplant. Each CDR3 is given with its conserved first and last residue. The D gene is left open where the match is weak. Expanded clones are given a class, and other clones once, few, many or no size at all.

V gene	J gene	D gene	clone size	CDR3 DNA	CDR3 protein
TRBV6-5	TRBJ2-7	-	-	TGTGCCAGCAGTTTGGGCCGGAACTACGAGCAGTACTTC	CASSLGRNYEQYF
TRBV27	TRBJ2-1	TRBD1	-	TGTGCCAGCAGTAGACAGGGGGTGGGGTATGAGCAGTTCTTC	CASSRQGVGYEQFF
TRBV18	TRBJ2-3	TRBD2	-	TGTGCCAGCTCACCAAGGGACTCGGGAGGGCCTGATACGCAGTATTTT	CASSPRDSGGPDTQYF
TRBV7-6	TRBJ1-4	-	-	TGTGCCAGCAGCCTCCAGGGGGAAAAACTGTTTTTT	CASSLQGEKLFF
TRBV28	TRBJ2-7	-	-	TGTGCCAGCAGTTTACCGGGACGGTCTCGTGAGCAGTACTTC	CASSLPGRSREQYF
TRBV4-1	TRBJ1-1	-	-	TGCGCCAGCGCCAGGGTAGGGAACACTGAAGCTTTCTTT	CASARVGNTEAFF
TRBV5-6	TRBJ2-1	-	-	TGTGCCAGCAGCTTTCGTCTCCCTCGGTGGGGTGAGCAGTTCTTC	CASSFRLPRWGEQFF
TRBV6-1	TRBJ1-5	TRBD1	-	TGTGCCAGCAGGGAAACCGGGACAGGGGGCAATCAGCCCCAGCATTTT	CASRETGTGGNQPQHF
TRBV6-1	TRBJ1-1	-	few	TGTGCCAGCAACGGACTGATGGTCACTGAAGCTTTCTTT	CASNGLMVTEAFF
TRBV7-9	TRBJ2-3	-	-	TGTGCCAGCACTTCTATCGGATCAGATACGCAGTATTTT	CASTSIGSDTQYF
TRBV5-1	TRBJ2-7	-	-	TGCGCCAGCAGCTTGGACAGTACTACGCAGCAGTACTTC	CASSLDSTTQQYF
TRBV11-1	TRBJ2-7	TRBD1	-	TGTGCCAGCAGCTTAGCTGGGGACAGGCCACAATACGAGCAGTACTTC	CASSLAGDRPQYEQYF
TRBV6-1	TRBJ1-3	-	few	TGTGCCAGCAGTGAAGATGGGCGCGCTGGAAACACCATATATTTT	CASSEDGRAGNTIYF
TRBV5-4	TRBJ2-2	-	few	TGTGCCAGCAGCCCGACTACCCACACCGGGGAGCTGTTTTTT	CASSPTTHTGELFF
TRBV9	TRBJ1-6	-	-	TGTGCCAGCAGCCCAGAAGTGGGGCCACCCCTCCACTTT	CASSPEVGPPLHF
TRBV10-3	TRBJ2-7	TRBD2	-	TGTGCCATCAGTGAGTCTCTAGCGGGAGGGCGCCCCACCCCCTACGAGCAGTACTTC	CAISESLAGGRPTPYEQYF
TRBV6-5	TRBJ1-3	-	-	TGTGCCAGCAGCCTCGGAGAATCTGGAAACACCATATATTTT	CASSLGESGNTIYF
TRBV12-2	TRBJ2-7	-	-	TGTGCAAGTCGCTTATCAGGGGGTTACGAGCAGTACTTC	CASRLSGGYEQYF
TRBV18	TRBJ2-3	-	-	TGTGCCAGCTCACGTATACGGTTAGATACGCAGTATTTT	CASSRIRLDTQYF
TRBV30	TRBJ2-7	-	-	TGTGCCTGGAGAAGGGGGAGCTCCTACGAGCAGTACTTC	CAWRRGSSYEQYF
TRBV6-5	TRBJ2-7	TRBD1	-	TGTGCCAGCAGTGGGACAGGGAGAGGGGATTACGAGCAGTACTTC	CASSGTGRGDYEQYF
TRBV6-6	TRBJ2-7	TRBD2	-	TGTGCCAGCATCGGCGACCTAGGGGAGGGATCCTACGAGCAGTACTTC	CASIGDLGEGSYEQYF
TRBV15	TRBJ1-2	-	-	TGTGCCACCAGCAGAGAGAGGGGGGGCTATGGCTACACCTTC	CATSRERGGYGYTF
TRBV4-1	TRBJ1-1	TRBD1	-	TGCGCCAGCAGCCAAGAGGACAGGGGTAGTACTGAAGCTTTCTTT	CASSQEDRGSTEAFF
TRBV4-1	TRBJ1-1	TRBD1	-	TGCGCCAGCAGCCAAGGGGCTTTAAGGACAGGGCCTACGTACCCTGAAGCTTTCTTT	CASSQGALRTGPTYPEAFF
TRBV5-1	TRBJ2-2	-	-	TGCGCCAGCAGCTTGGAGGTGGGCACCGGGGAGCTGTTTTTT	CASSLEVGTGELFF
TRBV5-4	TRBJ2-7	-	-	TGTGCCAGCAGCCCGGGACTTGGCTACGAGCAGTACTTC	CASSPGLGYEQYF
TRBV7-9	TRBJ2-5	-	few	TGTGCCAGCAGCTTAGGAGGTCTTTACCCAGAGACCCAGTACTTC	CASSLGGLYPETQYF
TRBV11-3	TRBJ1-1	-	-	TGTGCCAGCAGCGTAGGTCCCGAGAGGCGGGCTTTCTTT	CASSVGPERRAFF
TRBV6-1	TRBJ2-3	-	many	TGTGCCAGCAGGGGCCCCTCCGGGGATACGCAGTATTTT	CASRGPSGDTQYF
TRBV30	TRBJ1-2	-	-	TGTGCCTGGAGTGGGCAGGGATCGGCCTATGGCTACACCTTC	CAWSGQGSAYGYTF
TRBV6-1	TRBJ1-5	TRBD1	-	TGTGCCAGCAGTCTACAGGGGTTCAGCAATCAGCCCCAGCATTTT	CASSLQGFSNQPQHF
TRBV9	TRBJ2-1	-	-	TGTGCCAGCAGTCCACGTAGCGGAAGCTCCTACAATGAGCAGTTCTTC	CASSPRSGSSYNEQFF
TRBV5-1	TRBJ1-4	-	-	TGCGCCAGCAGCCCGGACCGGGCTAATGAAAAACTGTTTTTT	CASSPDRANEKLFF
TRBV7-2	TRBJ2-1	TRBD2	-	TGTGCCAGCAGCACGGGACTAGCGGGAGATGAGCAGTTCTTC	CASSTGLAGDEQFF
TRBV2	TRBJ1-4	-	-	TGTGCCAGCAGTGGGGGGGTCCTTGGTGAAAAACTGTTTTTT	CASSGGVLGEKLFF
TRBV6-1	TRBJ2-1	-	once	TGTGCCAGCAGTGAGTTGTGGCCACCCTCCTACAATGAGCAGTTCTTC	CASSELWPPSYNEQFF
TRBV2	TRBJ2-1	-	few	TGTGCCAGCATCAGCAGCGGCGGTGAGCAGTTCTTC	CASISSGGEQFF
TRBV28	TRBJ1-5	-	-	TGTGCCAGCGTGGGAGGGAGGCCGCCCCAGCATTTT	CASVGGRPPQHF
TRBV6-5	TRBJ2-7	-	-	TGTGCCAGCAGCCAGTATCGGGACAACTCCTACGAGCAGTACTTC	CASSQYRDNSYEQYF
TRBV5-1	TRBJ1-4	TRBD1	once	TGCGCCAGCAGCCTACAGGGGGCTAATGAAAAACTGTTTTTT	CASSLQGANEKLFF
TRBV18	TRBJ2-3	-	-	TGTGCCAGCTCACCACCCAGCACAGATACGCAGTATTTT	CASSPPSTDTQYF
TRBV6-1	TRBJ1-5	-	-	TGTGCCAGCAGCGGAGGGGCCAGGCGGGATCAGCCCCAGCATTTT	CASSGGARRDQPQHF
TRBV6-5	TRBJ2-1	TRBD1	-	TGTGCCAGCAGTTACTCGAGGGGGCAATGGTTCTTC	CASSYSRGQWFF
TRBV7-9	TRBJ1-1	-	-	TGTGCCAGCAGCATTACGACGGCCTCATGGAACACTGAAGCTTTCTTT	CASSITTASWNTEAFF
TRBV29-1	TRBJ2-5	-	-	TGCAGCGTGTCAGAGGTCCTGGAGACCCAGTACTTC	CSVSEVLETQYF
TRBV9	TRBJ1-3	-	once	TGTGCCAGCAGCGTAGCTGTAGGGCATATGGGAAACACCATATATTTT	CASSVAVGHMGNTIYF
TRBV11-2	TRBJ1-2	-	-	TGTGCCAGCAGCTCCGCCAAATGGGGTGGCTACACCTTC	CASSSAKWGGYTF
TRBV14	TRBJ2-1	-	-	TGTGCCAGCAGCCATGGTCGGGGTGAGCAGTTCTTC	CASSHGRGEQFF